These 32 T cell receptor beta chains were sequenced from one sample in a study of T cell responses to AZD1222 COVID-19 vaccine. Clones were sequenced by immunoSEQ multiplex PCR, and TCRdb holds only the in-frame ones, with some missing. The data show under 170,000 clones, around 90% seen once. This sample comprised peripheral blood, obtained 28 days after the second AZD1222 dose. Source of these receptors: an adult who received the AZD1222 COVID-19 vaccine.

This chain links TRBV29-1 with TRBJ1-5; 7 nucleotides agree with TRBD1. The J segment lost 1 base and the V segment lost 4 bases, leaving 13 bases of the junction unmatched. The CDR3 spans 17 residues. Germline values: CDR1 SQVTM, CDR2 ANQGSEA. CDR3 residues: CSVALGGAVSSNQPQHF. CDR3 coding DNA: TGCAGCGTTGCTCTAGGGGGCGCGGTCTCGAGCAATCAGCCCCAGCATTTT.

The chain uses TRBV19 and TRBJ1-5; D possibly corresponds to TRBD1 (5 bases). V was cut by 4 bases and J by 8 bases, with 18 bases left in between. CDR3 length: 15 residues. In germline, CDR1 is LNHDA, CDR2 SQIVND (reference sequence). The CDR3: CASSSPGLPREPQHF. CDR3 DNA sequence: TGTGCCAGTAGTAGTCCGGGACTCCCTAGGGAGCCCCAGCATTTT.

The chain has TRBV5-6 and TRBJ1-4; D is uncertain. The CDR3 runs to 13 residues. Germline V gives CDR1 SGHDT, CDR2 YYEEEE. V was shortened by 0 bases and J by 10 bases, with 10 bases between the two germline ends. CDR3 protein: CASSLDSHGKLFF. The CDR3 DNA follows: TGTGCCAGCAGCTTGGACTCTCACGGAAAACTGTTTTTT.

This chain uses TRBV7-6 with TRBJ2-7, with TRBD1 as a possible D gene (6 bases). CDR1 and CDR2 (germline): SGHVS, FNYEAQ. The CDR3 covers 15 residues. Trimming shortened V by 1 base and J by 2 bases, and 12 bases separated the two germline ends. CDR3 in amino acids: CASSLETGSTYEQYF. Written as DNA, the CDR3 is TGTGCCAGCAGCTTAGAGACAGGTTCAACCTACGAGCAGTACTTC.

V is TRBV19 and J is TRBJ1-2, with D possibly TRBD1 on 5 matching bases. The CDR3 runs 13 residues. Germline CDR1 and CDR2: LNHDA and SQIVND (reference sequence). With 7 bases removed from V and 1 base from J, the gap between germline ends came to 10 bases. This CDR3 reads CASKGPYNYGYTF. CDR3 DNA: TGTGCCAGTAAGGGGCCCTATAACTATGGCTACACCTTC.

The chain carries TRBV2 and TRBJ1-6; tentatively, D is TRBD1 (5 bases). The CDR3 runs 16 residues. Trimming took 6 bases from V and 4 from J, leaving 16 bases between them. Germline assignment: CDR1 SNHLY and CDR2 FYNNEI. The CDR3, as DNA: TGTGCCAGCAGGGCTGGACACGACCTTTATAATTCACCCCTCCACTTT. Protein: CASRAGHDLYNSPLHF.

This clone occurred once. The chain carries TRBV3-1 (or the pseudogene TRBV3-2) and TRBJ1-1, with unresolved D. The ends were cut back, 5 bases at V and 6 bases at J, with 19 bases in the middle. Germline V CDR1 and CDR2: LGHDT, YNNKEL (reference sequence). The CDR3 is 15 amino acids. This chain's CDR3 is CASSYTLAGTAEAFF. The CDR3 DNA reads TGTGCCAGCAGCTACACCTTGGCCGGCACAGCTGAAGCTTTCTTT.

V gene TRBV2 combines with J gene TRBJ1-1; D gene ambiguous. V was pared by 2 bases and J by 3 bases, with 10 bases between. CDR3 size: 14 residues. CDR1 and CDR2 (germline): SNHLY, FYNNEI. CDR3 sequence: CASSELQAHTEAFF. The DNA of the CDR3 is TGTGCCAGCAGTGAACTGCAGGCCCACACTGAAGCTTTCTTT.

The CDR3 is CASSLSDRGNRAYGYTF. The CDR3 DNA reads as TGTGCCAGCAGCTTATCGGACAGGGGGAATAGGGCCTATGGCTACACCTTC. The rearrangement uses TRBV7-9 and TRBJ1-2, with TRBD1 identical over 10 bases. Trimming at V came to 2 bases and at J to 4 bases, leaving 10 bases not matched to a gene. CDR3 length: 17 residues. Germline V gives CDR1 SEHNR, CDR2 FQNEAQ (reference sequence).

Comment on this clone: One junction end disagrees with the germline gene, perhaps due to a read error. The V call is TRBV5-1, the J call TRBJ1-2; maybe TRBD1 (5 bases). CDR1 and CDR2 (germline): SGHRS, YFSETQ. This CDR3 contains 11 residues. CDR3 amino acids: CASSLGQFKVF. The CDR3, as DNA: TGCGCCAGCAGCTTGGGACAGTTTAAGGTCTTC.

This chain links TRBV19 with TRBJ1-4; no reliable D call. V dropped 3 bases and J dropped 8 bases, with 7 bases sitting between them. Germline V lookup: CDR1 LNHDA, CDR2 SQIVND (reference sequence). This CDR3 has 12 amino acids. CDR3 DNA: TGTGCCAGTAGTATCGGCGTCGAAAAACTGTTTTTT. It encodes CASSIGVEKLFF.

V usage is TRBV28 and J usage is TRBJ2-7; a possible D gene is TRBD2 (6 bases). From germline, CDR1 is MDHEN and CDR2 SYDVKM. This CDR3 comprises 13 residues. V was pared by 7 bases and J by 7 bases, with 17 bases between. In DNA form, the CDR3 reads TGTGCCAGCACCCCGGGACTCCGAATGGAGCAGTACTTC. It specifies CASTPGLRMEQYF.

The rearrangement links TRBV10-1 to TRBJ2-7, with D unresolved. The ends were cut back, 3 bases at V and 3 bases at J, with 3 bases in the middle. Germline assignment: CDR1 WNHNN and CDR2 SYGVQD (reference sequence). The CDR3 is made up of 11 amino acids. CDR3 protein: CASSDSYEQYF. In DNA, the CDR3 is TGCGCCAGCAGTGACAGCTACGAGCAGTACTTC.

The V and J genes are TRBV11-3 and TRBJ1-1; 7 nucleotides align to TRBD1. The CDR3 has 14 amino acids. The V gene end was trimmed by 5 bases and the J gene end by 1 base; junction bases not matched to a gene: 4. The germline gives CDR1 SGHNT, CDR2 YENEEA. The CDR3 DNA is TGTGCCAGCAGCGGACGACAGGGGAACACTGAAGCTTTCTTT. This sequence encodes CASSGRQGNTEAFF.

This chain joins TRBV2 and TRBJ1-2; possibly TRBD1 for D (6 bases). Trimming shortened V by 5 bases and J by 4 bases, and 14 bases separated the two germline ends. The germline V gene encodes CDR1 SNHLY and CDR2 FYNNEI. This CDR3 spans 14 amino acids. This CDR3 is CASSRTDLSYGYTF. The DNA of the CDR3 is TGTGCCAGCAGTCGGACAGATCTATCCTATGGCTACACCTTC. Full variable domain (remainder filled in from reference TRBV2 and TRBJ1-2): EPEVTQTPSHQVTQMGQEVILRCVPISNHLYFYWYRQILGQKVEFLVSFYNNEISEKSEIFDDQFSVERPDGSNFTLKIRSTKLEDSAMYFCASSRTDLSYGYTFGSGTRLTVV.

The chain joins TRBV29-1 to TRBJ1-5; 7 bases line up with TRBD1. CDR3 length equals 14 residues. The germline CDR1 and CDR2 sequences are SQVTM and ANQGSEA. The junction had 5 bases not matched to a gene; V was cut back by 4 bases and J by 2 bases. The DNA of the CDR3 is TGCAGCGTTGGAGAGGGGGCGGGCAATCAGCCCCAGCATTTT. As protein: CSVGEGAGNQPQHF.

This clone is a singleton in its sample. The rearrangement links TRBV7-2 to TRBJ1-2, with 8 bases that match TRBD1. V lost 5 bases, J lost 3 bases, and 11 bases stayed unmatched. CDR1 and CDR2 (germline): SGHTA, FQGNSA. This CDR3 is 16 amino acids long. This chain's CDR3 is CASSLDRVNTDYGYTF. In DNA, the CDR3 is TGTGCCAGCAGCCTGGACAGGGTGAATACTGACTATGGCTACACCTTC.

The chain joins TRBV19 to TRBJ2-1; TRBD1 is a possible D gene (6 bases). The V end was cut by 5 bases, the J end by 6 bases, with 11 bases between. This CDR3 is 13 amino acids long. Germline V gives CDR1 LNHDA, CDR2 SQIVND (reference sequence). CDR3 loop: CASSPGQTNEQFF. The CDR3 region has the DNA TGTGCCAGTAGTCCCGGACAGACCAATGAGCAGTTCTTC.

The chain has TRBV3-1 (or the pseudogene TRBV3-2) and TRBJ2-3, with 14 bases lining up with TRBD2. V gave up 6 bases and J gave up 7 bases; unmatched junction bases: 6. The CDR3 runs to 15 residues. CDR1 is LGHDT and CDR2 is YNNKEL in the germline V gene (reference sequence). The CDR3 region has the DNA TGTGCCAGCAGTCCCGGGACTAGCGGGAGCAATACGCAGTATTTT. Its protein is CASSPGTSGSNTQYF.

The J gene is TRBJ1-2, the V gene TRBV5-8; possibly TRBD1 for D (5 bases). This CDR3 is built from 15 residues. CDR1 and CDR2 from the germline V gene are SGHTS and YDEGEE. V lost 0 bases to trimming and J lost 5 bases, with 14 bases between them. CDR3 in amino acids: CASSLVGQAPYGYTF. The CDR3 nucleotides are TGTGCCAGCAGCTTGGTGGGGCAGGCGCCGTATGGCTACACCTTC.

The chain couples TRBV6-4 to TRBJ2-1; possibly TRBD1 for D (5 bases). This CDR3 contains 13 residues. Germline values: CDR1 MRHNA, CDR2 SNTAGT. Trimming cost V 3 bases and J 7 bases, with 10 bases left between them. The CDR3 loop reads CASSEQENNEQFF. The CDR3 DNA is TGTGCCAGCAGTGAACAGGAAAATAATGAGCAGTTCTTC.

The rearrangement uses TRBV19 and TRBJ2-1, with 16 bases fitting TRBD2. Germline trimming cut 7 bases from V and 10 bases from J; bases unmatched to any gene: 7. Germline CDR1 reads LNHDA; CDR2 reads SQIVND (reference sequence). The CDR3 is 15 residues long. The CDR3 DNA reads as TGTGCCAGTAAATGGGGACTAGCGGGAGGGCACGAGCAGTTCTTC. This codes for CASKWGLAGGHEQFF.

This clone was detected only a few times. This chain uses TRBV30 with TRBJ1-2; 7 nucleotides line up with TRBD1. V gave up 2 bases and J gave up 8 bases; unmatched junction bases: 11. CDR3 length: 14 amino acids. CDR1 is GTSNPN and CDR2 is SVGIG in the germline V gene (reference sequence). CDR3: CAWSTGTATRGYTF. The CDR3 DNA reads as TGTGCCTGGAGTACCGGGACAGCCACTCGAGGCTACACCTTC. Full variable domain (missing parts from reference TRBV30 and TRBJ1-2): SQTIHQWPATLVQPVGSPLSLECTVEGTSNPNLYWYRQAAGRGLQLLFYSVGIGQISSEVPQNLSASRPQDRQFILSSKKLLLSDSGFYLCAWSTGTATRGYTFGSGTRLTVV.

This clone has just one count. This chain joins TRBV4-2 and TRBJ2-1, with 8 bases aligning to TRBD1. V shed 2 bases and J 5 bases; nucleotides not matched to a gene: 8. Germline V CDR1 and CDR2: LGHNA, YNFKEQ. CDR3 length: 16 residues. The CDR3 DNA reads as TGTGCCAGCAGCCAACCTGGACAGGGTTCAGACAATGAGCAGTTCTTC. It translates to CASSQPGQGSDNEQFF.

J is TRBJ2-7 and V is TRBV10-3, with TRBD2 matching over 7 bases. V dropped 0 bases and J dropped 1; count of bases not matched to a gene: 6. CDR1 and CDR2 from the germline V gene are ENHRY and SYGVKD. This CDR3 is 16 amino acids long. The CDR3 nucleotides are TGTGCCATCAGTGAGTCCGGGGGGAAAAATTCCTACGAGCAGTACTTC. It encodes CAISESGGKNSYEQYF.

V is TRBV6-5 and J is TRBJ2-7, with 13 positions matching TRBD2. V dropped 2 bases and J dropped 4; count of bases not matched to a gene: 5. Germline loops: CDR1 MNHEY, CDR2 SVGAGI. The CDR3 extends over 16 amino acids. CDR3: CASSYAQLAGGYEQYF. CDR3 bases: TGTGCCAGCAGTTACGCCCAACTAGCGGGAGGGTACGAGCAGTACTTC.

The gene calls are TRBV11-2 and TRBJ1-1, with D perhaps TRBD1 (5 bases). The CDR3 runs to 12 residues. V lost 3 bases and J 7 bases, leaving 9 bases between the germline ends. CDR1 is SGHAT, CDR2 FQNNGV, per germline. CDR3 residues: CASSFVGGEAFF. CDR3 DNA sequence: TGTGCCAGCAGCTTTGTTGGGGGTGAAGCTTTCTTT.

The rearrangement joins TRBV6-1 to TRBJ1-5; 8 nucleotides match TRBD1. Per germline, CDR1 MNHNS and CDR2 SASEGT. Trimming cost V 5 bases and J 2 bases; bases outside gene matches: 8. The CDR3 contains 16 residues. CDR3 in amino acids: CASSQGQGRGNQPQHF. The CDR3 region has the DNA TGTGCCAGCAGTCAAGGACAGGGTCGGGGCAATCAGCCCCAGCATTTT.

The chain uses TRBV7-8 and TRBJ1-5; D unresolved. Trimming left V 9 bases short and J 3 bases short, with 15 bases between. The CDR3 is 14 residues long. CDR1 and CDR2 from the germline V gene are SGHVS and FQNEAQ. The CDR3 sequence: CASQSTIYNQPQHF. In nucleotides, the CDR3 is TGTGCCAGTCAATCTACTATCTACAATCAGCCCCAGCATTTT.

The V call is TRBV19, the J call TRBJ1-6, with a possible D match to TRBD1 (5 bases). Trimming pared 3 bases from V and 6 bases from J, leaving 15 bases between. This CDR3 is 16 amino acids long. Germline V gene lookup returns CDR1 LNHDA and CDR2 SQIVND (reference sequence). The CDR3 loop is CASSIQGTATNSPLHF. DNA for the CDR3: TGTGCCAGTAGTATCCAGGGAACAGCGACTAATTCACCCCTCCACTTT.

The V and J genes are TRBV29-1 and TRBJ1-2; D is undetermined. The CDR3 totals 13 residues. V was cut by 1 base and J by 0 bases, with 6 bases left in between. Germline CDR1 SQVTM, CDR2 ANQGSEA. The DNA of the CDR3 is TGCAGCGTTGAAGCAAAGACTAACTATGGCTACACCTTC. The encoded protein is CSVEAKTNYGYTF.

This clone showed up just once. The genes are TRBV24-1 and TRBJ1-1; D is uncertain. The CDR3 contains 14 residues. The V gene's germline CDR1 is KGHDR and CDR2 SFDVKD. V was pared by 5 bases and J by 1 base, with 10 bases between. Here the CDR3 DNA reads TGTGCCACCAGTGTTAACCAGAGGAACACTGAAGCTTTCTTT. Translation gives CATSVNQRNTEAFF.